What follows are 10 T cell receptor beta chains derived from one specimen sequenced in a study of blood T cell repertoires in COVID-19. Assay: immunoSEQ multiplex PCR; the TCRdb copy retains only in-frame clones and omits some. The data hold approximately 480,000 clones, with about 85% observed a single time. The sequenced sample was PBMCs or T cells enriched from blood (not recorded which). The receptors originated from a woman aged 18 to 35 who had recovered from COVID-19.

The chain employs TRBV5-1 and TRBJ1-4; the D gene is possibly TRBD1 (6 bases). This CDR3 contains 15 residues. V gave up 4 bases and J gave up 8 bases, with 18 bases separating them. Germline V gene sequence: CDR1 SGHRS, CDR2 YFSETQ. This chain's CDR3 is CASSPGGLQGEKLFF. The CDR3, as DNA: TGCGCCAGCAGCCCTGGGGGCCTACAAGGCGAAAAACTGTTTTTT.

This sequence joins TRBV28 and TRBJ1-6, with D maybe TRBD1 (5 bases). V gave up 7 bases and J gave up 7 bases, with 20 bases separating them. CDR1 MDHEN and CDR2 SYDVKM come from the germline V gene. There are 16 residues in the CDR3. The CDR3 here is CASKSTLDRGNSPLHF. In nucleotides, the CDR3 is TGTGCCAGCAAATCCACCCTAGACCGGGGGAATTCACCCCTCCACTTT.

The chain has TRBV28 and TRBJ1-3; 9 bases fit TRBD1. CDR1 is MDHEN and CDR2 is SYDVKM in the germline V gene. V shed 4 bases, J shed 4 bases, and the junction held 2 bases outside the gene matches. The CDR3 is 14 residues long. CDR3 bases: TGTGCCAGCAGTTCGACAGGGGGAGGAAACACCATATATTTT. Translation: CASSSTGGGNTIYF.

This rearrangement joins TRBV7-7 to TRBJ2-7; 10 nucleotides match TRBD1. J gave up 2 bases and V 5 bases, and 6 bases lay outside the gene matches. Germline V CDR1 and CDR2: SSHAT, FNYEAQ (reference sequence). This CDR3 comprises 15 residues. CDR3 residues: CASSPLGQGAYEQYF. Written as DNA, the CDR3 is TGTGCCAGCAGCCCCCTCGGACAGGGGGCCTACGAGCAGTACTTC.

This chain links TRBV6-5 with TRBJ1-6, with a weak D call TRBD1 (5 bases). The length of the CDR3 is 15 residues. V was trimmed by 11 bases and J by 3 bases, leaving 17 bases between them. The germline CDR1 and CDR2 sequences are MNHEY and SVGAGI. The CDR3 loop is CAFLLGANYNSPLHF. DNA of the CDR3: TGTGCCTTCCTCCTAGGGGCAAACTATAATTCACCCCTCCACTTT.

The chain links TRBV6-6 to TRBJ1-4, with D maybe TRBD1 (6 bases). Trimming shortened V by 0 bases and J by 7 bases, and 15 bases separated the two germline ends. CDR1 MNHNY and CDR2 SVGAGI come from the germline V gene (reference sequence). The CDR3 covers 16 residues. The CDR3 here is CASSYSSGAGPEKLFF. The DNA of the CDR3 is TGTGCCAGCAGTTACTCCTCAGGGGCTGGGCCTGAAAAACTGTTTTTT.

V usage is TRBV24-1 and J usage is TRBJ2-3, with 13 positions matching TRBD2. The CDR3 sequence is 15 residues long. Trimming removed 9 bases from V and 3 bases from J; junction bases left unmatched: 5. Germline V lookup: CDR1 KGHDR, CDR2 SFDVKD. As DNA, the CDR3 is TGTGCCACCGCCCCGGGACTAGCGGGGACAGATACGCAGTATTTT. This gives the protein CATAPGLAGTDTQYF.

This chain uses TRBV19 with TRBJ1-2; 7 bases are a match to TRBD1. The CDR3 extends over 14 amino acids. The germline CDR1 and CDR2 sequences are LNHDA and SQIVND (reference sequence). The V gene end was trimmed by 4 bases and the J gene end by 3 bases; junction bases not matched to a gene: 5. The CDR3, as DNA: TGTGCCAGTAGTAGGAGGGGGCTAGACTATGGCTACACCTTC. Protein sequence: CASSRRGLDYGYTF.

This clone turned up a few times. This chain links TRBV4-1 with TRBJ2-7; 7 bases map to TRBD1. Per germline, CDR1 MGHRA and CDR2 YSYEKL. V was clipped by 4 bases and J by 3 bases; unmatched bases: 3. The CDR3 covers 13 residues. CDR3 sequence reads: CASSRDSYYEQYF. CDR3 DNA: TGCGCCAGCAGCCGGGACAGCTACTACGAGCAGTACTTC.

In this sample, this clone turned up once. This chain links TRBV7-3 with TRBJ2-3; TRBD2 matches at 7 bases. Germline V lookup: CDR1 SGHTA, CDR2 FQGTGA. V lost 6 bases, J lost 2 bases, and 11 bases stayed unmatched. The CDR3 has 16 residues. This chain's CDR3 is CASSVRPSGSTDTQYF. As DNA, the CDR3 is TGTGCCAGCAGTGTGCGTCCTAGCGGATCCACAGATACGCAGTATTTT.